The 2 T cell receptor beta chains given below trace back to one sample, sequenced in a study of breast tumors, draining lymph nodes, adjacent tissues. Each CDR3 protein gets one entry after TCRdb re-called the multiplex PCR reads with MiXCR. The data hold approximately 170,000 distinct CDR3 sequences, with approximately 33% observed a single time. The lymph nodes were axillary draining lymph nodes from breast cancer patients. Sequencing used axillary lymph node tissue. These receptors all come from a female donor with breast cancer. Some clones in this sample may be carry-over from other donors' samples.

This clonotype was detected many times. This chain joins TRBV27 and TRBJ2-7, with D possibly being TRBD1 or TRBD2 (6 bases each). CDR1 and CDR2 from the germline V gene are MNHEY and SMNVEV (reference sequence). The CDR3 extends over 13 amino acids. V was clipped by 2 bases and J by 6 bases, with 11 bases between them. The CDR3 region has the DNA TGTGCCAGCAGTTTAGTTTGGGGGGCCGAGCAGTACTTC. Encoded protein: CASSLVWGAEQYF.

This clonotype was found many times. The rearrangement uses TRBV6-5 and TRBJ2-5, with D maybe TRBD2 (5 bases). Trimming shortened V by 0 bases and J by 2 bases, and 13 bases separated the two germline ends. CDR1 and CDR2 from the germline V gene are MNHEY and SVGAGI. The CDR3 contains 16 residues. The CDR3 region has the DNA TGTGCCAGCAGTTACTCGAGGGCAGGAGTACAAGAGACCCAGTACTTC. It specifies CASSYSRAGVQETQYF.